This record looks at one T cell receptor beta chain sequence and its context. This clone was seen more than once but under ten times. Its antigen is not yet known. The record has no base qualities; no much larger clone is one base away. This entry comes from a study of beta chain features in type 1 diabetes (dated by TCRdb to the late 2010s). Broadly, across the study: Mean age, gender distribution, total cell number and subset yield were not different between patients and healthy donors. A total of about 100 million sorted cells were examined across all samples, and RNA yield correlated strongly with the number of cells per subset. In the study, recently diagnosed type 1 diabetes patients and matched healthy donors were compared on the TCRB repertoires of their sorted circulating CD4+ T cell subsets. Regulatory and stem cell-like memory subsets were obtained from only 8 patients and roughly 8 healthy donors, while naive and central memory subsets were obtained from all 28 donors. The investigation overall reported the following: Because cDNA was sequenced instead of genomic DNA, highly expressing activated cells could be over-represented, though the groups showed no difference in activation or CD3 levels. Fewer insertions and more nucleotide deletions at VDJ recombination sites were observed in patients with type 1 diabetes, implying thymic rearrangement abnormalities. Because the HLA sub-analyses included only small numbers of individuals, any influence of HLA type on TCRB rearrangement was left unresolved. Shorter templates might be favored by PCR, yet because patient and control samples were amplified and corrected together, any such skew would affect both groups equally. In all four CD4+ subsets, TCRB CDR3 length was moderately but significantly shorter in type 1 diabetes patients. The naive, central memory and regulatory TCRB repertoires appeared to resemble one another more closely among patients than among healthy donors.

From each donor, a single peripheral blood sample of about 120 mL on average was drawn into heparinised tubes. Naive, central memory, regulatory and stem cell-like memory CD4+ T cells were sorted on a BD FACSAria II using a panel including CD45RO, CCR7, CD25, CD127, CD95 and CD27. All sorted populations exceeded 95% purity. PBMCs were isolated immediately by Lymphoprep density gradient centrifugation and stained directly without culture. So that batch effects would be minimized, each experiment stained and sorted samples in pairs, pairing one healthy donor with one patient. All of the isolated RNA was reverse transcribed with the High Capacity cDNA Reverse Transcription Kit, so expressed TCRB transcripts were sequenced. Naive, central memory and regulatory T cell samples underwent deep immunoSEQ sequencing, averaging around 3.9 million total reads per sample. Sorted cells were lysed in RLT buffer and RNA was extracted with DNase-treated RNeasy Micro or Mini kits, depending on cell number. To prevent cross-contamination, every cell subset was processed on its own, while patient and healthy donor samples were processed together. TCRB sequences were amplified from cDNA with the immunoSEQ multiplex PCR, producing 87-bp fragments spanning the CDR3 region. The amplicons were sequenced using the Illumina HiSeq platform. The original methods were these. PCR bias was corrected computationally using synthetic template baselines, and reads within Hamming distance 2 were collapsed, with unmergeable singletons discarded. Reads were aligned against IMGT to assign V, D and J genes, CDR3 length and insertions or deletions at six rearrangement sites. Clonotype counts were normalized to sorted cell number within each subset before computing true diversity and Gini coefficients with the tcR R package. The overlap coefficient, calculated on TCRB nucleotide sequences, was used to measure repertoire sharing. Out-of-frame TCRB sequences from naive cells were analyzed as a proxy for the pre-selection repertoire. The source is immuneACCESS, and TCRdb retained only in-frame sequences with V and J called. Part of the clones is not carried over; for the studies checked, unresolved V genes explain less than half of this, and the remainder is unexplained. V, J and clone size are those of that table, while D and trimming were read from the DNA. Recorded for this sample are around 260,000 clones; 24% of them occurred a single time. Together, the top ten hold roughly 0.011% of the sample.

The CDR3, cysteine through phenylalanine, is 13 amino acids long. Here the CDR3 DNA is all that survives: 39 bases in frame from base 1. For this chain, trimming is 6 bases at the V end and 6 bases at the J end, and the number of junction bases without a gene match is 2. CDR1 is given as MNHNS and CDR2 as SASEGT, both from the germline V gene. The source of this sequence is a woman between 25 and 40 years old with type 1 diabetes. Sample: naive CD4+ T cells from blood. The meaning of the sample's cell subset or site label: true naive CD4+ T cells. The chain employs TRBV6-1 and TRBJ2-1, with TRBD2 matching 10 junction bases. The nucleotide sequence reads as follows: TGTGCCAGCAGGCTAGCGGGAGTCAATGAGCAGTTCTTC. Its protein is CASRLAGVNEQFF.